The T cell receptor (beta chain) under discussion was sequenced for a study of CD8 T cells in Susac syndrome. The CDR3 loop spans 13 amino acids. Trimming took off 6 bases at V and 0 bases at J, with 9 bases between the two ends. The germline gives CDR1 DFQATT, CDR2 SNEGSKA (reference sequence). Blood CD8+ and CD4+ T cells underwent high-throughput TCR beta sequencing. Patients having Susac syndrome satisfied recently defined diagnostic criteria for definite or probable disease. The RNA input was about 0.5 to 1 ug, and it was reverse transcribed with random hexamers. A multiplex approach, immunoSEQ multiplex PCR, amplified TCR beta CDR3 across 54 Vbeta and 13 Jbeta. MiXCR was run by TCRdb on the immunoSEQ multiplex PCR reads, yielding one entry per CDR3 protein. The sample includes 120,000 to 150,000 distinct CDR3 sequences, approximately 96% of them seen just once.

The receptor was derived from a human donor with Susac syndrome. The V call is TRBV20-1, the J call TRBJ2-4; TRBD2 might be the D (5 bases). The specimen sequenced was CD4+ T cells from PBMCs. DNA of the CDR3: TGCAGTGCGCAAGGGAGAGCCAAAAACATTCAGTACTTC. Its translation is CSAQGRAKNIQYF.